This is a list of T cell receptor beta chains from one sample in a study of blood T cells in healthy people across ages. TCRdb re-derived calls from the 5' RACE reads in MiXCR, one entry per CDR3 protein. The sample includes some 760,000 distinct CDR3 sequences, roughly 25% of them seen just once. In addition, the sample was reused for a study of T cells of mothers and their children.

Material for sequencing was blood. The receptors here all came from a boy younger than 18 in good health. CDR3s include the opening cysteine and the closing phenylalanine or tryptophan.

J | V | CDR3
TRBJ2-3 | TRBV27 | CASSLGGLPDTQYF
TRBJ2-2 | TRBV10-3 | CAITSTGANTGELFF
TRBJ2-1 | TRBV25-1 | CASSERTYNEQFF
TRBJ2-2 | TRBV4-1 | CASSQEWTGELFF
TRBJ1-1 | TRBV27 | CASSPILDRLTTEAFF
TRBJ2-5 | TRBV5-1 | CASSQVSGAELGTQYF
TRBJ2-5 | TRBV6-1 | CASSDAPPETQYF
NA | TRBV21-1 | CASSQTAALGEQYF
NA | TRBV4-3 | CASSQDRQGAGEQYF
TRBJ1-6 | TRBV20-1 | CSARDQAELYNSPLHF
TRBJ1-5 | TRBV20-1 | CSAARGYGNQPQHF
TRBJ2-3 | TRBV9 | CASSVGKGRSTDTQYF
TRBJ2-2 | TRBV27 | CASSSSAGRGTGELFF
TRBJ2-7 | TRBV20-1 | CSARKRFNYEQYF
TRBJ2-3 | TRBV5-1 | CASSLTEATQYF
TRBJ1-5 | TRBV10-3 | CAISESGGQPQHF
TRBJ2-7 | TRBV7-9 | CARSALTKYEQYF
TRBJ2-3 | TRBV12-3/TRBV12-4 | CASSWTRGATDTQYF
TRBJ1-1 | TRBV29-1 | CSVDTGTTTEAFF
TRBJ2-1 | TRBV10-1 | CASSEGIPGIVGYNEQFF
TRBJ1-2 | TRBV7-2 | CASTARGANYGYTF
TRBJ1-1 | TRBV29-1 | CSVFRRDTNTEAFF
TRBJ2-1 | TRBV9 | CASSVGRGVSSYNEQFF
TRBJ1-1 | TRBV5-1 | CASSLISGGARTEAFF
TRBJ1-4 | TRBV25-1 | CASSELRGQGSEKLFF
TRBJ2-1 | TRBV20-1 | CSAGDYGGGWDEQFF
TRBJ2-5 | TRBV27 | CASSLSLGQLETQYF
TRBJ2-5 | TRBV11-3 | CASSLGPRAETQYF
TRBJ2-4 | TRBV29-1 | CSVVPGVAKNIQYF
TRBJ2-7 | TRBV5-1 | CASRDLRDSSYEQYF
TRBJ2-7 | TRBV2 | CASGLDYSYEQYF
TRBJ2-1 | TRBV6-2/TRBV6-3 | CASSADRYSYNEQFF
TRBJ1-5 | TRBV6-2/TRBV6-3 | CASSYSDGSFNQPQHF
NA | TRBV5-1 | CASSFSFGTGGFYEQYF
TRBJ2-5 | TRBV3-1 | CASSQGKGGFETQYF
TRBJ1-4 | TRBV7-8 | CASSRPRDRMFF
TRBJ2-1 | TRBV20-1 | CSARGGTSGSYNEQFF
TRBJ2-5 | TRBV25-1 | CASSEYGQDQETQYF
TRBJ1-1 | TRBV11-1 | CASSLMGVGYTEAFF
TRBJ2-7 | TRBV7-9 | CASRSTGQPVYEQYF
TRBJ2-5 | TRBV20-1 | CSATRQSPGETQYF
TRBJ2-5 | TRBV7-2 | CASSQPGTANNERFF
TRBJ2-6 | TRBV6-6 | CASASRPAAGANVLTF
TRBJ2-4 | TRBV6-2/TRBV6-3 | CASSGPMERAQNIQYF
TRBJ2-4 | TRBV28 | CASQGAHIQYF
TRBJ2-4 | TRBV27 | CTSSRRPSKNIQYF
TRBJ2-2 | TRBV7-3 | CASSLIGGLGTGELFF
TRBJ2-7 | TRBV29-1 | CSVTGTGPSEQYF
TRBJ2-1 | TRBV12-3/TRBV12-4 | CASSSTGSRFF
TRBJ1-2 | TRBV7-3 | CASSLSTGIRYGYTF
TRBJ1-4 | TRBV6-5 | CASSPLYGGNEKLFF
TRBJ2-1 | TRBV7-3 | CASRMGASGRNEQFF
TRBJ2-5 | TRBV29-1 | CSERGGNSQETQYF
TRBJ2-7 | TRBV2 | CASLQGAYAYEQYF
TRBJ1-2 | TRBV12-3/TRBV12-4 | CASKGQGIFRSGYTF
TRBJ2-3 | TRBV19 | CASSITGTTINADTQYF
TRBJ2-7 | TRBV6-2/TRBV6-3 | CASSPLAGHYEQYF
TRBJ1-4 | TRBV5-5 | CASSFKTGPNEKLFF
NA | TRBV6-2/TRBV6-3 | CASSRRPAAEQYF